The 6 T cell receptor beta chains below come from one sample, sequenced in a study of radiotherapy plus CTLA-4 blockade in lung cancer. TCRdb's table, derived via immunoSEQ multiplex PCR, lists solely in-frame clones and lacks some. The sample has about 60,000 clones, around 80% seen once. Material: peripheral blood, obtained from a patient treated with radiotherapy plus ipilimumab. The source of these receptors is a human donor with non-small cell lung cancer who had a partial response to radiotherapy plus ipilimumab.

The CDR3 sequence is CASSYSTGATGELFF. In DNA, the CDR3 is TGTGCCAGCAGTTACTCAACAGGGGCCACCGGGGAGCTGTTTTTT. The chain has TRBV6-5 and TRBJ2-2; 7 positions agree with TRBD1. Trimming at V came to 0 bases and at J to 4 bases, leaving 2 bases not matched to a gene. This CDR3 has 15 amino acids. Germline V gene sequence: CDR1 MNHEY, CDR2 SVGAGI.

This chain connects TRBV6-1 to TRBJ2-1; D is perhaps TRBD1 (6 bases). Germline V gene lookup returns CDR1 MNHNS and CDR2 SASEGT. CDR3 length equals 13 residues. The germline V and J ends were trimmed by 2 bases and 4 bases, with 6 bases remaining between them. The CDR3 sequence is CASSEQGYNEQFF. The CDR3 bases are TGTGCCAGCAGTGAACAGGGGTACAATGAGCAGTTCTTC.

V is TRBV5-6 and J is TRBJ2-3; 10 bases match TRBD2. V was clipped by 0 bases and J by 3 bases; unmatched bases: 10. From germline, CDR1 is SGHDT and CDR2 YYEEEE. This CDR3 has 18 amino acids. CDR3 sequence (DNA): TGTGCCAGCAGCTTGGTGCTAGCGGGGGCCAGGGGTACAGATACGCAGTATTTT. Encoded protein: CASSLVLAGARGTDTQYF.

V is TRBV19 and J is TRBJ1-5, with TRBD1 matching over 9 bases. V dropped 2 bases and J dropped 7; count of bases not matched to a gene: 6. The CDR3 spans 15 residues. Germline V gene data show CDR1 as LNHDA and CDR2 as SQIVND (reference sequence). The CDR3 nucleotides are TGTGCCAGTAGTATAACCGGGACAGGGCGGCAGCCCCAGCATTTT. It codes for CASSITGTGRQPQHF.

This chain links TRBV6-4 with TRBJ2-5; possible D gene TRBD1, 6 bases. The CDR3 runs to 15 residues. Trimming took 4 bases from V and 5 from J, leaving 17 bases between them. The germline V gene has CDR1 MRHNA and CDR2 SNTAGT. The CDR3 is CASSAEAGVLETQYF. DNA of the CDR3: TGTGCCAGCAGTGCCGAAGCAGGGGTCCTTGAGACCCAGTACTTC.

V is TRBV2 and J is TRBJ1-5; the match to TRBD1 covers 10 bases. Germline CDR1 is SNHLY and CDR2 is FYNNEI. The CDR3 loop spans 16 amino acids. J gave up 3 bases and V 6 bases, and 8 bases lay outside the gene matches. CDR3 sequence reads: CASSAGDRGINQPQHF. For the CDR3, the DNA is TGTGCCAGCAGCGCCGGGGACAGGGGTATCAATCAGCCCCAGCATTTT. The whole variable domain, filled in from reference TRBV2 and TRBJ1-5, reads EPEVTQTPSHQVTQMGQEVILRCVPISNHLYFYWYRQILGQKVEFLVSFYNNEISEKSEIFDDQFSVERPDGSNFTLKIRSTKLEDSAMYFCASSAGDRGINQPQHFGDGTRLSIL.